This TCR beta chain was sequenced during a study of T cells in narcolepsy. This table comes from immunoSEQ multiplex PCR, and its TCRdb copy is limited to in-frame clones, with some not included. This sample has fewer than 20,000 clones, with about 85% found just once. From germline, CDR1 is LNHNV and CDR2 YYDKDF (reference sequence). The CDR3 loop spans 16 amino acids. V was shortened by 0 bases and J by 2 bases, with 14 bases between the two germline ends. This sequence joins TRBV15 and TRBJ2-7; possible D gene TRBD2, 6 bases. The TCR sequence derives from a human donor in good health. The sample was memory (CD45RA-) CD4+ T cells from blood. The CDR3 DNA reads as TGTGCCACCAGCAGAGATGCGGGACGGCGAACCTACGAGCAGTACTTC. Protein product: CATSRDAGRRTYEQYF.